The 11 T cell receptor beta chains reported below all come from one sample, sequenced in a study of post-analysis software for immune sequencing data (dated by TCRdb to the mid-2010s). General study outcomes and caveats: Four to six TRBV segments, including TRBV5-6, TRBV5-1 and TRBV20-1, were significantly more frequent in patients than controls.

These receptors' targets are unknown. To prepare the library, PCR was applied. Reads for this sample came from an Illumina HiSeq 2500. Unique molecular identifiers were incorporated into TCR beta cDNA libraries to reduce PCR and sequencing biases. Clones were called with MiXCR by TCRdb after fastp trimmed the public reads at Q25, and only in-frame beta chains were retained. Records with the same CDR3 protein are collapsed into one entry carrying the most frequent genes and DNA. This sample holds under 900,000 distinct CDR3 sequences; around 53% were observed only once. The ten largest account for roughly 4.4% of the sample. Sequences were obtained from blood. Every receptor here comes from a girl under 18 with multiple sclerosis.

J is TRBJ2-5 and V is TRBV12-3 or TRBV12-4, with D perhaps matching TRBD2 (6 bases). This CDR3 has 17 residues. Trimming took 6 bases from V and 1 from J, leaving 21 bases between them. The CDR3 sequence: CASSGSYGRWSQETQYF. CDR3 DNA sequence: TGTGCCAGCAGCGGGTCCTACGGGAGATGGTCCCAAGAGACCCAGTACTTC.

J is TRBJ2-7 and V is TRBV7-3; TRBD2 matches at 9 bases. The CDR3 is 16 residues long. Germline CDR1 is SGHTA and CDR2 is FQGTGA. The J segment lost 3 bases and the V segment lost 5 bases, leaving 11 bases of the junction unmatched. CDR3 bases: TGTGCCAGCAGCCCTGATAGCGGGGGAACCGGCTACGAGCAGTACTTC. Translated, it gives CASSPDSGGTGYEQYF.

This sequence joins TRBV20-1 and TRBJ2-5; 8 bases are shared with TRBD2. The germline V gene has CDR1 DFQATT and CDR2 SNEGSKA (reference sequence). V was clipped by 5 bases and J by 6 bases; unmatched bases: 8. The length of the CDR3 is 13 residues. This chain's CDR3 is CSAGDSGMQTQYF. Here the CDR3 DNA reads TGCAGTGCTGGGGATAGCGGGATGCAGACCCAGTACTTC.

V usage is TRBV20-1 and J usage is TRBJ2-5; D is perhaps TRBD1 or TRBD2 (5 bases each). The CDR3 extends over 13 amino acids. Trimming took off 6 bases at V and 6 bases at J, with 17 bases between the two ends. Germline lookup yields CDR1 DFQATT and CDR2 SNEGSKA (reference sequence). CDR3 protein: CSAKLGVGKTQYF. The CDR3 DNA sequence: TGCAGTGCCAAGCTGGGGGTCGGGAAGACCCAGTACTTC.

Only a few counts were recorded for this clonotype. The V call is TRBV6-5, the J call TRBJ1-1; 8 nucleotides match TRBD1. Germline V gene data show CDR1 as MNHEY and CDR2 as SVGAGI. J lost 3 bases, V lost 4 bases, and 7 bases had no gene match. The CDR3 sequence is 15 residues long. The CDR3 region is CASSSTGTGDTEAFF. CDR3 bases: TGTGCCAGCAGTTCTACCGGGACAGGCGACACTGAAGCTTTCTTT.

Only a few counts were recorded for this clonotype. The chain uses TRBV25-1 and TRBJ1-2; 11 positions match TRBD1. Trimming at V came to 6 bases and at J to 0 bases, leaving 9 bases not matched to a gene. The germline CDR1 and CDR2 sequences are MGHDK and SYGVNS. CDR3 length equals 17 residues. The CDR3 loop reads CASSLPGQGGSNYGYTF. CDR3 nucleotides: TGTGCCAGCAGCCTTCCGGGACAGGGGGGATCTAACTATGGCTACACCTTC.

The V gene is TRBV12-3 or TRBV12-4, the J gene TRBJ2-6, with D perhaps TRBD1 (6 bases). The V end was cut by 2 bases, the J end by 4 bases, with 9 bases between. This CDR3 has 15 residues. CDR3 DNA: TGTGCCAGCAGTTTAAGGACAGACGGGGCCAACGTCCTGACTTTC. This translates into CASSLRTDGANVLTF.

The rearrangement uses TRBV12-3 or TRBV12-4 and TRBJ2-3, with unresolved D. The CDR3 sequence is 12 residues long. Deletions cut 6 bases from V and 10 bases from J, with 14 bases between. The CDR3, as DNA: TGTGCCAGCAGCCTGCGCCCCGATGCGCAGTATTTT. Its translation: CASSLRPDAQYF.

This sequence joins TRBV7-9 and TRBJ2-4; D may be TRBD1 (6 bases). Germline V gene lookup returns CDR1 SEHNR and CDR2 FQNEAQ (reference sequence). Deletions cut 8 bases from V and 0 bases from J, with 14 bases between. The CDR3 has 15 amino acids. The CDR3 reads CASGKLQGAKNIQYF. The CDR3 DNA reads TGTGCCAGCGGAAAACTACAGGGAGCCAAAAACATTCAGTACTTC.

In its sample, this clonotype was seen a few times. The chain employs TRBV7-9 and TRBJ2-3, with D perhaps given as TRBD1 or TRBD2 (5 bases each). Per the germline V gene, CDR1 is SEHNR and CDR2 is FQNEAQ (reference sequence). CDR3 size: 15 residues. The V and J ends lost 2 bases and 4 bases respectively, with 13 bases between them. CDR3 sequence reads: CASSLLSGRADTQYF. The CDR3 DNA sequence: TGTGCCAGCAGCTTACTTTCAGGGCGGGCAGATACGCAGTATTTT.

This clonotype has only a few counts. The chain uses TRBV9 and TRBJ1-2; 9 bases agree with TRBD1. V trimming: 3 bases; J trimming: 8 bases; junction bases outside the gene matches: 14. Germline values: CDR1 SGDLS, CDR2 YYNGEE. There are 16 residues in the CDR3. The CDR3: CASSERAIQGAGGYTF. For the CDR3, the DNA is TGTGCCAGCAGCGAGAGAGCCATACAGGGGGCTGGCGGCTACACCTTC.